Following are 10 T cell receptor beta chains from one sample sequenced in a study of blood T cell repertoires in COVID-19. This table comes from immunoSEQ multiplex PCR, and its TCRdb copy is limited to in-frame clones, with some not included. The sample has around 450,000 clones; 90% are singletons. Sequencing was carried out using PBMCs or T cells enriched from blood (not recorded which). The receptors come from a man between 18 and 29 years old who had recovered from COVID-19.

V usage is TRBV30 and J usage is TRBJ2-1; 9 nucleotides match TRBD2. The V gene's germline CDR1 is GTSNPN and CDR2 SVGIG (reference sequence). The V and J ends lost 5 bases and 0 bases, in that order; junction bases with no gene match: 8. This CDR3 has 16 amino acids. Here the CDR3 DNA reads TGTGCCTGGCGCGGACTAGCGATCAGCTCCTACAATGAGCAGTTCTTC. Translating gives CAWRGLAISSYNEQFF. Complete variable domain (other parts from reference TRBV30 and TRBJ2-1): SQTIHQWPATLVQPVGSPLSLECTVEGTSNPNLYWYRQAAGRGLQLLFYSVGIGQISSEVPQNLSASRPQDRQFILSSKKLLLSDSGFYLCAWRGLAISSYNEQFFGPGTRLTVL.

This chain links TRBV19 with TRBJ1-2, with D unclear. The V and J ends lost 1 base and 4 bases respectively, with 10 bases between them. The CDR3 consists of 14 residues. CDR1 is LNHDA and CDR2 is SQIVND in the germline V gene (reference sequence). The CDR3 loop reads CASSIGTEGYGYTF. The CDR3 bases are TGTGCCAGTAGTATAGGAACGGAGGGCTATGGCTACACCTTC.

This chain uses TRBV9 with TRBJ1-4, with D hard to call. From germline, CDR1 is SGDLS and CDR2 YYNGEE. Trimming took off 4 bases at V and 3 bases at J, with 13 bases between the two ends. CDR3 length: 15 amino acids. The CDR3 loop reads CASSRSWASNEKLFF. The CDR3 DNA is TGTGCCAGCAGCCGCTCGTGGGCCTCTAATGAAAAACTGTTTTTT.

The genes are TRBV7-9 and TRBJ1-1; D gene unclear. Per the germline V gene, CDR1 is SEHNR and CDR2 is FQNEAQ (reference sequence). V shed 3 bases and J shed 5 bases, with 7 bases lying between them. The CDR3 runs to 12 residues. CDR3 sequence: CASSFGETEAFF. The CDR3 DNA reads as TGTGCCAGCAGCTTTGGGGAGACTGAAGCTTTCTTT.

The CDR3 DNA follows: TGTGCCAGCAGCCTTAGAAGAGACAGCAGGTATACGCAGTATTTT. Translating gives CASSLRRDSRYTQYF. V and J are TRBV3-1 (or the pseudogene TRBV3-2) and TRBJ2-3; D is possibly TRBD1 (5 bases). Per germline, CDR1 LGHDT and CDR2 YNNKEL (reference sequence). The CDR3 totals 15 residues. Trimming removed 4 bases from V and 7 bases from J, with 18 bases in between.

The V and J genes are TRBV2 and TRBJ1-4; TRBD1 matches 7 bases. The CDR3 is 13 amino acids. The V gene end was trimmed by 6 bases and the J gene end by 10 bases; junction bases not matched to a gene: 8. Looked up from germline, CDR1 is SNHLY and CDR2 is FYNNEI. The CDR3 spells CASRPGQARKLFF. As DNA, the CDR3 is TGTGCCAGCAGACCCGGACAGGCGCGAAAACTGTTTTTT.

The J gene is TRBJ1-5, the V gene TRBV5-4; D gene unclear. V was shortened by 0 bases and J by 9 bases, with 7 bases between the two germline ends. The germline V gene encodes CDR1 SGHNT and CDR2 YYREEE (reference sequence). The CDR3 is 12 residues long. The CDR3 here is CASSLDGRPQHF. Here the CDR3 DNA reads TGTGCCAGCAGCTTGGATGGCCGGCCCCAGCATTTT.

The J gene is TRBJ1-1, the V gene TRBV4-1; 7 positions match TRBD1. CDR1 is MGHRA, CDR2 YSYEKL, per germline. The CDR3 spans 15 residues. Trimming at V came to 4 bases and at J to 4 bases, leaving 9 bases not matched to a gene. The CDR3, as DNA: TGCGCCAGCAGCCGAGACGACAGGGTGGGCACTGAAGCTTTCTTT. It yields the protein CASSRDDRVGTEAFF.

This chain uses TRBV27 with TRBJ1-2, with D possibly being TRBD1 (5 bases). The ends were cut back, 5 bases at V and 1 base at J, with 8 bases in the middle. In germline, CDR1 is MNHEY, CDR2 SMNVEV (reference sequence). This CDR3 region has 13 residues. As DNA, the CDR3 is TGTGCCAGCAGTCCAGGACATAACTATGGCTACACCTTC. This codes for CASSPGHNYGYTF.

This chain joins TRBV7-9 and TRBJ2-1; D unclear. The CDR3 has 12 amino acids. V dropped 7 bases and J dropped 5 bases, with 9 bases sitting between them. Germline V CDR1 and CDR2: SEHNR, FQNEAQ (reference sequence). As DNA, the CDR3 is TGTGCCAGCACCCGGGTAGACAATGAGCAGTTCTTC. Translated: CASTRVDNEQFF.